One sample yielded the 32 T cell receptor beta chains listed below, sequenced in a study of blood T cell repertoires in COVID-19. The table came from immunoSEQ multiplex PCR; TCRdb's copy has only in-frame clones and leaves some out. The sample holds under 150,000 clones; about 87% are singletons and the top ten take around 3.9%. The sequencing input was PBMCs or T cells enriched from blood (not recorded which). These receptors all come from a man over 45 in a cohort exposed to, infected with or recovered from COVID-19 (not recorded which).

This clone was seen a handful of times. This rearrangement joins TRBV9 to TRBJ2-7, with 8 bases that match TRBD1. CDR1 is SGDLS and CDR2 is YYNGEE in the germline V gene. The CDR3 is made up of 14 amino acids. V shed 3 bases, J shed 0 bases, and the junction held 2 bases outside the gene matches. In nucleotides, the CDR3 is TGTGCCAGCAGCGCAGGGGGCCGCTCCTACGAGCAGTACTTC. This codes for CASSAGGRSYEQYF.

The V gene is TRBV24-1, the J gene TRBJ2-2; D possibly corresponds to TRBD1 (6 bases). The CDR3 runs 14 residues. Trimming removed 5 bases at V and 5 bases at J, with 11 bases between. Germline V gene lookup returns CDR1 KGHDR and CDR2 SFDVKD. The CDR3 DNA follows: TGTGCCACCAGTGTGGCCAGGGGAACCGGGGAGCTGTTTTTT. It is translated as CATSVARGTGELFF.

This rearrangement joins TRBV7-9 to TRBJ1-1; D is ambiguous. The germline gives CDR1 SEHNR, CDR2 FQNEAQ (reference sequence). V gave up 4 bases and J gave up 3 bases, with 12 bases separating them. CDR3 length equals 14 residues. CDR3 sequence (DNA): TGTGCCAGCAGCTCTACATTGAGGTACACTGAAGCTTTCTTT. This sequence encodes CASSSTLRYTEAFF.

The CDR3 here is CASSSGQGYGYTF. In DNA form, the CDR3 reads TGTGCCAGCAGCTCGGGACAAGGCTATGGCTACACCTTC. The V gene is TRBV7-3, the J gene TRBJ1-2; a possible D gene is TRBD1 (6 bases). CDR3 size: 13 residues. Germline V gene sequence: CDR1 SGHTA, CDR2 FQGTGA. Trimming took 4 bases from V and 4 from J, leaving 10 bases between them.

The CDR3 DNA sequence: TGTGCCAGCAGCTTATCACTAGGCGACGGGGGCGAGCAGTACTTC. Translated: CASSLSLGDGGEQYF. This chain uses TRBV11-2 with TRBJ2-7, with D tentatively TRBD2 (6 bases). V was trimmed by 2 bases and J by 6 bases, leaving 17 bases between them. Germline loops: CDR1 SGHAT, CDR2 FQNNGV. The CDR3 runs to 15 residues.

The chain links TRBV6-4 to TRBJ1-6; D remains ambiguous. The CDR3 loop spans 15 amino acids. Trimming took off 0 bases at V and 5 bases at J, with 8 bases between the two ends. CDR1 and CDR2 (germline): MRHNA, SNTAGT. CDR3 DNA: TGTGCCAGCAGTGACTCAAACAGTAATAATTCACCCCTCCACTTT. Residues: CASSDSNSNNSPLHF.

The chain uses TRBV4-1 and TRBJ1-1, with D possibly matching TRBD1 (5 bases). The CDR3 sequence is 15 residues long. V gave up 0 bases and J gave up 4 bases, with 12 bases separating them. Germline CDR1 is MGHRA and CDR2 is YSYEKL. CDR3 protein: CASSQDFRDSTEAFF. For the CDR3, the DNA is TGCGCCAGCAGCCAAGATTTCAGGGATAGCACTGAAGCTTTCTTT.

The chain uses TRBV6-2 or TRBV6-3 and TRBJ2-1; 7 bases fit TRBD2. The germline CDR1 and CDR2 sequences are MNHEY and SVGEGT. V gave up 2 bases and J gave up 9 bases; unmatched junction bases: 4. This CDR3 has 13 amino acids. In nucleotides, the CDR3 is TGTGCCAGCAGTTACGGGGGGGTAACTGAGCAGTTCTTC. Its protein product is CASSYGGVTEQFF.

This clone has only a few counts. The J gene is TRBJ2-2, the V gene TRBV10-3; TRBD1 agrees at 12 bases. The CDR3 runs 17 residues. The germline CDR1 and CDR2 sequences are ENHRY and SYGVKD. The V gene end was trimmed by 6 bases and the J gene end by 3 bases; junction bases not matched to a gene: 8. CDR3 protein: CAISSGTGGMYTGELFF. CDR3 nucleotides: TGTGCCATCAGCTCCGGGACAGGGGGCATGTACACCGGGGAGCTGTTTTTT.

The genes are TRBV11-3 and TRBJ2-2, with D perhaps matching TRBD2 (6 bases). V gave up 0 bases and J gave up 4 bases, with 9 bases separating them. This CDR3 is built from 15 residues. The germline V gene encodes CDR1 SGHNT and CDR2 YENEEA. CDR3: CASSLDGGRTGELFF. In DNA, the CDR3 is TGTGCCAGCAGCTTAGATGGAGGGCGCACCGGGGAGCTGTTTTTT.

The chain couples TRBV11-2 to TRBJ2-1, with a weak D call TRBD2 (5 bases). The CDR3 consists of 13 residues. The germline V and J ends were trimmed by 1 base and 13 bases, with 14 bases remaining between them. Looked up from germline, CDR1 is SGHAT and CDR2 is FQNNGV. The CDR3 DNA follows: TGTGCCAGCAGCTTAGGAGGTGGGAGCCTCCAGTTCTTC. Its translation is CASSLGGGSLQFF.

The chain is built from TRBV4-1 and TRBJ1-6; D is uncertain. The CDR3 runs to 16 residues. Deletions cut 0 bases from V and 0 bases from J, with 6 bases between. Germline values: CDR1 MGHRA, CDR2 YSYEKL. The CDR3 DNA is TGCGCCAGCAGCCAAGATCTACGCTCCTATAATTCACCCCTCCACTTT. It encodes CASSQDLRSYNSPLHF.

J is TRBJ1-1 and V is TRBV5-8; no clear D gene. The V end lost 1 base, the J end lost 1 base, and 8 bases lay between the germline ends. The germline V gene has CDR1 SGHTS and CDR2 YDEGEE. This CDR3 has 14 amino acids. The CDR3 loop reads CASSLLEANTEAFF. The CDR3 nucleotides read TGTGCCAGCAGCTTGCTAGAGGCGAACACTGAAGCTTTCTTT.

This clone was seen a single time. CDR3 residues: CASRPAEGEGGIYEQYF. The CDR3 DNA reads as TGTGCCAGCCGCCCGGCTGAGGGGGAGGGGGGGATCTACGAGCAGTACTTC. The gene calls are TRBV7-9 and TRBJ2-7, with a weak D call TRBD2 (7 bases). The CDR3 sequence is 17 residues long. Trimming took 8 bases from V and 3 from J, leaving 26 bases between them. CDR1 and CDR2 (germline): SEHNR, FQNEAQ (reference sequence).

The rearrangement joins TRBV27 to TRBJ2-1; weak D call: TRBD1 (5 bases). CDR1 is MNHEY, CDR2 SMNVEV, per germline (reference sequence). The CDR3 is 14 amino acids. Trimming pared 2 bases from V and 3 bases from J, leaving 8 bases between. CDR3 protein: CASSLRGFYNEQFF. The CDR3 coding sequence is TGTGCCAGCAGTTTAAGGGGATTCTACAATGAGCAGTTCTTC.

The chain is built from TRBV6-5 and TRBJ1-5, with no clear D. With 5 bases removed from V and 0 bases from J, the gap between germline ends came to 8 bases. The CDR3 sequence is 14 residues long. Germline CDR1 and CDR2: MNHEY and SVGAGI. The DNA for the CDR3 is TGTGCCAGCAGTCCCGGGGATAGCAATCAGCCCCAGCATTTT. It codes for CASSPGDSNQPQHF.

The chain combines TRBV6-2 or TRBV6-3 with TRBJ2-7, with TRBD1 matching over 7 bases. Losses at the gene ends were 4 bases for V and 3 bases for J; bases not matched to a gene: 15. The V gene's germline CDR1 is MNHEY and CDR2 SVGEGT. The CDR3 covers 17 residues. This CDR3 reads CASSSYHPGQRNYEQYF. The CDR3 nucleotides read TGTGCCAGCAGTTCGTACCATCCGGGACAGCGGAACTACGAGCAGTACTTC.

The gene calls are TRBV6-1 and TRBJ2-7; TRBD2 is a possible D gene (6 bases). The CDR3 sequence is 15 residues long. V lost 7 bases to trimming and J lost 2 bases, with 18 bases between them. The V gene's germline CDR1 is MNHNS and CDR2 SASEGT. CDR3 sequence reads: CASTPTEGTPYEQYF. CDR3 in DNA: TGTGCCAGCACTCCCACGGAAGGGACTCCCTACGAGCAGTACTTC.

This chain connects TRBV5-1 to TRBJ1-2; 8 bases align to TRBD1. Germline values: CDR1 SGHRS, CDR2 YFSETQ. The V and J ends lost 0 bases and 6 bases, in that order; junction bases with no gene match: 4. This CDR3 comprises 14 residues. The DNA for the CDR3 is TGCGCCAGCAGCTTGGGGGACAGGAGCAATGGCTACACCTTC. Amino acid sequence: CASSLGDRSNGYTF.

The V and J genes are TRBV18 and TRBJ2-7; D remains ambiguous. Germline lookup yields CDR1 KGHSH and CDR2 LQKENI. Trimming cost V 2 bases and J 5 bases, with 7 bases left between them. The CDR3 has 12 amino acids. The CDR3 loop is CASSPMAHEQYF. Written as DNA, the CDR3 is TGTGCCAGCTCACCAATGGCCCACGAGCAGTACTTC.

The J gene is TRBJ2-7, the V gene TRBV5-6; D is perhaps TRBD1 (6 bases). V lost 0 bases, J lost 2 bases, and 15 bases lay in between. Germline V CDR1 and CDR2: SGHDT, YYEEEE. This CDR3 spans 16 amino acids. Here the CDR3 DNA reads TGTGCCAGCAGCTTGGGCCCACAGGGCCAAGCCTACGAGCAGTACTTC. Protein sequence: CASSLGPQGQAYEQYF.

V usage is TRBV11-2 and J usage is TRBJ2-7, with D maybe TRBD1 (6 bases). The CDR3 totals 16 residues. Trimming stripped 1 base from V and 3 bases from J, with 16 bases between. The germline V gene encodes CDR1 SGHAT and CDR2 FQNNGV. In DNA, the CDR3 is TGTGCCAGCAGCTTAGGGCTTTCAGGGGCTCGCTACGAGCAGTACTTC. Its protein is CASSLGLSGARYEQYF.

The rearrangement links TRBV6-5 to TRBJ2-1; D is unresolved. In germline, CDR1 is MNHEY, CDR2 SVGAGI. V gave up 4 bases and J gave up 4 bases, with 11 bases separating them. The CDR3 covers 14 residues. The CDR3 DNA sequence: TGTGCCAGCAGTTTCGCCACTTCTTACAATGAGCAGTTCTTC. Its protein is CASSFATSYNEQFF.

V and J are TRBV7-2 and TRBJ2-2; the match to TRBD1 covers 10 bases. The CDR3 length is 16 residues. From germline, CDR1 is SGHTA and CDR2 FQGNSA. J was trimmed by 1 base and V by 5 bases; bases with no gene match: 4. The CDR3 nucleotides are TGTGCCAGCAGCCTAGGACAGGGGGGGAACACCGGGGAGCTGTTTTTT. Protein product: CASSLGQGGNTGELFF.

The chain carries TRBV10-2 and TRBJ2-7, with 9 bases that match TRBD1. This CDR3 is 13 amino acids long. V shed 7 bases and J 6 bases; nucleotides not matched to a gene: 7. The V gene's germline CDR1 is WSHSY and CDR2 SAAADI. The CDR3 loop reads CASKIQGAGEQYF. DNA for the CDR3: TGCGCCAGCAAGATACAGGGGGCTGGCGAGCAGTACTTC.

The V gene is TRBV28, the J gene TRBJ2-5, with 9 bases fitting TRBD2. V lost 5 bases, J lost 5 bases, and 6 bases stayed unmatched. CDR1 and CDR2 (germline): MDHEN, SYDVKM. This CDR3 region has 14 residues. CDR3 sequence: CASSPGLATETQYF. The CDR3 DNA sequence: TGTGCCAGCAGTCCTGGACTAGCGACGGAGACCCAGTACTTC.

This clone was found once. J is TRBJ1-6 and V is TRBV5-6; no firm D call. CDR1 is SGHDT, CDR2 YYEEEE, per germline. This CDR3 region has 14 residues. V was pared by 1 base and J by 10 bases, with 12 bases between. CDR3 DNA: TGTGCCAGCAGCTTGCGACAACATGGATCACCCCTCCACTTT. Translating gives CASSLRQHGSPLHF.

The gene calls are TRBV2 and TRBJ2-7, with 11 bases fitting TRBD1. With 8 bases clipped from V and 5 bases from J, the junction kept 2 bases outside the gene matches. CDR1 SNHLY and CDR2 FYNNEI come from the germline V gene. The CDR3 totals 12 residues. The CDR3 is CASPGQGDEQYF. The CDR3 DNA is TGTGCCAGCCCGGGACAGGGGGACGAGCAGTACTTC.

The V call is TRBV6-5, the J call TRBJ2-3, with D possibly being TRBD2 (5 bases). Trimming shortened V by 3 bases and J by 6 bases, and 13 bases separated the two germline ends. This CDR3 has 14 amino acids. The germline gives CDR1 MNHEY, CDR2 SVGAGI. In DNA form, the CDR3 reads TGTGCCAGCAGTTATCCCTTTAGCGAGGATACGCAGTATTTT. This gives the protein CASSYPFSEDTQYF.

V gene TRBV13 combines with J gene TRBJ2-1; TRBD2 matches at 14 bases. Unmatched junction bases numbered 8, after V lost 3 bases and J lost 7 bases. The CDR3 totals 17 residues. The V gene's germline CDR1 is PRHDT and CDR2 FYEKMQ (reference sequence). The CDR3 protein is CASSFLTSGGARNEQFF. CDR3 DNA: TGTGCCAGCAGCTTTCTGACTAGCGGGGGGGCAAGGAATGAGCAGTTCTTC.

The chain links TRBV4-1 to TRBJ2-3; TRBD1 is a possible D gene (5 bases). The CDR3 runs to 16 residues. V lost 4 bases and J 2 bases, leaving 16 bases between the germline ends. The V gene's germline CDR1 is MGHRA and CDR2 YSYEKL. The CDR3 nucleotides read TGCGCCAGCAGCCCCAGGGTAAGAGAAAACACAGATACGCAGTATTTT. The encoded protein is CASSPRVRENTDTQYF.

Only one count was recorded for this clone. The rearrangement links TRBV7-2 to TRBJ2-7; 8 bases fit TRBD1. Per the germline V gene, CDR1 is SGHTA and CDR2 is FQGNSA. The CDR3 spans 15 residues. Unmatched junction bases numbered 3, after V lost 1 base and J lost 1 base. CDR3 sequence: CASSLDRDRSYEQYF. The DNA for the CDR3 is TGTGCCAGCAGCTTAGACCGGGACAGGTCCTACGAGCAGTACTTC. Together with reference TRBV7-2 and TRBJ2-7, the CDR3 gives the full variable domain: GAGVSQSPSNKVTEKGKDVELRCDPISGHTALYWYRQSLGQGLEFLIYFQGNSAPDKSGLPSDRFSAERTGGSVSTLTIQRTQQEDSAVYLCASSLDRDRSYEQYFGPGTRLTVT.